A selection of T cell receptor beta chains follows, all from one sample in a study of cytomegalovirus exposure and HLA in healthy donors. The repertoire was sequenced with immunoSEQ multiplex PCR; TCRdb's copy has only in-frame clones and lacks some. Of 110,000 or so clones in the sample, 82% are singletons; the top ten hold just under 2.5%. The sample taken for sequencing was PBMCs. The receptors here all came from a woman aged 18-29 years in good health and CMV-seronegative. CDR3s include the opening cysteine and the closing phenylalanine or tryptophan. Fields, in order: J gene, D gene, V gene, clone size, CDR3 DNA, CDR3 protein. The D gene is left open where the match is weak. Part of the rows lack a size; the others show once, few, many or a class for expanded clones.

TRBJ2-7 | TRBD2 | TRBV28 | . | TGTGCCAGCAGTCTCCCGCACTGGACTAGCGGCGCCTACGAGCAGTACTTC | CASSLPHWTSGAYEQYF
TRBJ2-1 | TRBD1 | TRBV19 | . | TGTGCCAGTAGTTCCCTCAGACAGGGCCGCCGCAATGAGCAGTTCTTC | CASSSLRQGRRNEQFF
TRBJ1-1 | . | TRBV10-3 | . | TGTGCCATCAGAGCAATGAACACTGAAGCTTTCTTT | CAIRAMNTEAFF
TRBJ1-1 | TRBD1 | TRBV5-4 | . | TGTGCCAGCAGCTTCAGGGCAGGGGGCATTACTGAAGCTTTCTTT | CASSFRAGGITEAFF
TRBJ2-2 | . | TRBV29-1 | . | TGCAGCGTTGCAGGGGCCGGGGAGCTGTTTTTT | CSVAGAGELFF
TRBJ1-2 | . | TRBV11-2 | . | TGTGCCAGCAGCTCCCTACCGGGAAGAAACTATGGCTACACCTTC | CASSSLPGRNYGYTF
TRBJ1-2 | TRBD1 | TRBV6-1 | . | TGTGCCAGCAGTGAGGGGGGACAGGGGGCGAATGAGGGCTACACCTTC | CASSEGGQGANEGYTF
TRBJ2-2 | TRBD1 | TRBV5-8 | once | TGTGCCAGCAGCACGCATCTCAGGGGGCAGGTTGCCGGGGAGCTGTTTTTT | CASSTHLRGQVAGELFF
TRBJ2-2 | TRBD2 | TRBV28 | once | TGTGCCAGCATAGCGGGAGGAAACACCGGGGAGCTGTTTTTT | CASIAGGNTGELFF
TRBJ2-1 | TRBD2 | TRBV29-1 | . | TGCAGCGTTGGGCCTAGCGGAACATACAATGAGCAGTTCTTC | CSVGPSGTYNEQFF
TRBJ2-3 | . | TRBV10-3 | . | TGTGCCATCAGTGGGATCTCCGGGGGCACAGATACGCAGTATTTT | CAISGISGGTDTQYF
TRBJ1-1 | TRBD1 | TRBV11-3 | . | TGTGCCAGCAGTTCGACAGGGATCACTGAAGCTTTCTTT | CASSSTGITEAFF
TRBJ2-5 | . | TRBV29-1 | . | TGCAGCGTCCCGTACCAAGAGACCCAGTACTTC | CSVPYQETQYF
TRBJ2-3 | . | TRBV4-2 | . | TGTGCCAGCAGCGGACAAGGACGGGATACGCAGTATTTT | CASSGQGRDTQYF
TRBJ2-2 | TRBD2 | TRBV11-2 | . | TGTGCCAGCAGCCCTCGTGGAGCGGGGTCCACCGGGGAGCTGTTTTTT | CASSPRGAGSTGELFF
TRBJ1-1 | . | TRBV7-8 | few | TGTGCCAGCAGCCATACGCACAGGGAAGAAGCTTTCTTT | CASSHTHREEAFF
TRBJ1-1 | . | TRBV4-3 | . | TGCGCCAGCAGCCACCCAGGCGGGGGGAGGACTGAAGCTTTCTTT | CASSHPGGGRTEAFF
TRBJ1-2 | . | TRBV29-1 | once | TGCAGCGTTGAGGAGAGTAACTATGGCTACACCTTC | CSVEESNYGYTF
TRBJ1-2 | TRBD1 | TRBV4-1 | . | TGCGCCAGCAGCCAATCGGGGACAGGGAACTATGGCTACACCTTC | CASSQSGTGNYGYTF
TRBJ2-1 | TRBD1 | TRBV11-3 | . | TGTGCCAGCAGCCTAAGAGGGGTGAGGGGGCGGACCTACAATGAGCAGTTCTTC | CASSLRGVRGRTYNEQFF
TRBJ2-7 | TRBD1 | TRBV28 | few | TGTGCCAGCAGGGGCCGGGACAGGGGGCTTGAGCAGTACTTC | CASRGRDRGLEQYF
TRBJ2-1 | . | TRBV5-1 | . | TGCGCCAGCAGCCGGGACTACAATGAGCAGTTCTTC | CASSRDYNEQFF
TRBJ2-1 | TRBD2 | TRBV19 | once | TGTGCCAGTAGTAGACTAGCCTCCTACAATGAGCAGTTCTTC | CASSRLASYNEQFF
TRBJ1-5 | TRBD1 | TRBV28 | . | TGTGCCAGCAGTTTAATAGGGGGCGCAGGTCAGCCCCAGCATTTT | CASSLIGGAGQPQHF
TRBJ1-3 | TRBD1 | TRBV9 | once | TGTGCCAGCAGCGTTCTCGGGACAGGATATGGAAACACCATATATTTT | CASSVLGTGYGNTIYF
TRBJ1-3 | . | TRBV4-1 | . | TGCGCCAGCAGCCGGCCCGGAGAGACTGGAAACACCATATATTTT | CASSRPGETGNTIYF
TRBJ1-2 | . | TRBV7-8 | . | TGTGCCAGCAGCTTCAGTAACTATGGCTACACCTTC | CASSFSNYGYTF
TRBJ1-3 | . | TRBV7-2 | . | TGTGCCAGCAGACGGGACACCTCTGGAAACACCATATATTTT | CASRRDTSGNTIYF